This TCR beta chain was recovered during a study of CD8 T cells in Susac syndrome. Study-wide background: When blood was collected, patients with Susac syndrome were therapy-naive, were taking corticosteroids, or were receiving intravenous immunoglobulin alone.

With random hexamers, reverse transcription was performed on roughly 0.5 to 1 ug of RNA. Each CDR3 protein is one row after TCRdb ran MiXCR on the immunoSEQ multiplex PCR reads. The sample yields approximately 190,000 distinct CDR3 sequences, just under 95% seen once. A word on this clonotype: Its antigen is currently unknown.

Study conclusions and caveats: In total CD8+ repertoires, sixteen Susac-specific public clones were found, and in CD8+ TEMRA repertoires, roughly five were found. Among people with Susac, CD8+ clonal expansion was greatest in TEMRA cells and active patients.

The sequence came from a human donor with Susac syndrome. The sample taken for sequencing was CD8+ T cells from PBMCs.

CDR3 loop: CASSPTGTSGGTDTQYF. CDR3 coding DNA: TGTGCCAGCAGTCCAACCGGGACTAGCGGGGGCACAGATACGCAGTATTTT. The genes are TRBV12-3 or TRBV12-4 and TRBJ2-3; 13 bases agree with TRBD2. The J segment lost 1 base and the V segment lost 5 bases, leaving 6 bases of the junction unmatched. This CDR3 has 17 amino acids.